The source of this T cell receptor beta chain is a study of blood T cell repertoires in COVID-19. Overall study: Acute and convalescent COVID-19 specimens originated in the United States, Italy and Spain. T cells, B-cell-depleted T cells, or PBMCs provided the cDNA or gDNA that served as material.

The germline V gene has CDR1 LNHDA and CDR2 SQIVND (reference sequence). Trimming removed 5 bases at V and 9 bases at J, with 17 bases between. This CDR3 has 14 residues. Original data processing: How many nucleated cells were present was estimated from reference gene primer amplification. Sequenced by immunoSEQ multiplex PCR; TCRdb stores in-frame clones only, minus some. Clone size and the V and J calls come from that table; the DNA yielded D and trimming. The sample yields tens of thousands of clones, about 80% seen once. This receptor was taken from a human donor in a cohort sampled during active COVID-19. The source material was peripheral blood. The genes are TRBV19 and TRBJ2-1; TRBD1 is a possible D gene (8 bases). The CDR3 is CASSVQGGRVEQFF. The CDR3 DNA reads as TGTGCCAGTAGTGTACAGGGGGGGCGGGTTGAGCAGTTCTTC.